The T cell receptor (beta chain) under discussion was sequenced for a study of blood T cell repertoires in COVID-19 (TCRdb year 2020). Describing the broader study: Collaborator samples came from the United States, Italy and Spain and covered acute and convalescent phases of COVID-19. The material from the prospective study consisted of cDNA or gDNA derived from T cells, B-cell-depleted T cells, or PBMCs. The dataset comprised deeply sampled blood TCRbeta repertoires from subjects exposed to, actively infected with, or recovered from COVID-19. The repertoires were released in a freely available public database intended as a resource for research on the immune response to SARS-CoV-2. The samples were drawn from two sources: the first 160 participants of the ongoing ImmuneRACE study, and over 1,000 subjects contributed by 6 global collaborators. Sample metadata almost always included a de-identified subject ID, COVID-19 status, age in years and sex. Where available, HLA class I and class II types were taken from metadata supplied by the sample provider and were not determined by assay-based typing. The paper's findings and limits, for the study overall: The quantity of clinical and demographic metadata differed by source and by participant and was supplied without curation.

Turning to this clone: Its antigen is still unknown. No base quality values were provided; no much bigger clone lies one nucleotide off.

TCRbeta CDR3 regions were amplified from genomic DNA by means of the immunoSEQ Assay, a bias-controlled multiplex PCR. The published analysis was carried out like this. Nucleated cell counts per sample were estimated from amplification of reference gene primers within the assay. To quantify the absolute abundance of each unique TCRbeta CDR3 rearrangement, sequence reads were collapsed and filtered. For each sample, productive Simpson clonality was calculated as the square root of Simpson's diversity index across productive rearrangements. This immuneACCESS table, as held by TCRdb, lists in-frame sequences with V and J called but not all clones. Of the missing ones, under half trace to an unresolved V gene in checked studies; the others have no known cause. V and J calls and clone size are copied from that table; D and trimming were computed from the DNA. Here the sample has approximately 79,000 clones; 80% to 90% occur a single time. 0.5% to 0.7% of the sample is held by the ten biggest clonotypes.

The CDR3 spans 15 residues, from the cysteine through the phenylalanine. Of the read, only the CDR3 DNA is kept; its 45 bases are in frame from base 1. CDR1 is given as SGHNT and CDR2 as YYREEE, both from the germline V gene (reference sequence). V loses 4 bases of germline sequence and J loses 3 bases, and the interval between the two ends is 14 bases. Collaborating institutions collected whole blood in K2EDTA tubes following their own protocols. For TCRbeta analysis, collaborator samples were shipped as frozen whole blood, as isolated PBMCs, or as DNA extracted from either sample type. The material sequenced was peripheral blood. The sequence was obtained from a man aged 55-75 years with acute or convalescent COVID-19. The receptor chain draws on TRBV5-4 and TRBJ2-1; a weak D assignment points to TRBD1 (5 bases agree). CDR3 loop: CASSPPLTGYNEQFF. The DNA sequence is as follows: TGTGCCAGCAGCCCTCCCCTCACAGGCTACAATGAGCAGTTCTTC.